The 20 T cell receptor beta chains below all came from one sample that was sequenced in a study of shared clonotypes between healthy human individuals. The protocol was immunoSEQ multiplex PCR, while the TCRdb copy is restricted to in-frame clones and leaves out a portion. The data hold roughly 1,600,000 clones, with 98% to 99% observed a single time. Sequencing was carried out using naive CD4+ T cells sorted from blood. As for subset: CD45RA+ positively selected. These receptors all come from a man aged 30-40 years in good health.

The CDR3 loop is CASSLGVSSGNTIYF. DNA for the CDR3: TGTGCCAGCTCACTAGGGGTCTCCTCTGGAAACACCATATATTTT. The V call is TRBV18, the J call TRBJ1-3; perhaps TRBD1 as D (5 bases). The CDR3 contains 15 residues. Germline CDR1 reads KGHSH; CDR2 reads LQKENI. The germline V and J ends were trimmed by 4 bases and 0 bases, with 10 bases remaining between them.

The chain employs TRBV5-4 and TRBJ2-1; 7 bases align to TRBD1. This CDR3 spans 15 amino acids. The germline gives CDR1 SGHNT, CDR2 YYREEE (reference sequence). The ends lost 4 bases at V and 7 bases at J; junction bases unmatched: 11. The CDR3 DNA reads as TGTGCCAGCAGCCCCGTGCCGGACAGGCAAAATGAGCAGTTCTTC. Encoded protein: CASSPVPDRQNEQFF.

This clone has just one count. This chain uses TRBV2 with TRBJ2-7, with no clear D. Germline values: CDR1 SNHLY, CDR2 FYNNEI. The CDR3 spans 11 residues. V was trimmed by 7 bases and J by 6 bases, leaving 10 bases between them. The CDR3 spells CASTQMAEQYF. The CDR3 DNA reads TGTGCCAGCACCCAGATGGCCGAGCAGTACTTC.

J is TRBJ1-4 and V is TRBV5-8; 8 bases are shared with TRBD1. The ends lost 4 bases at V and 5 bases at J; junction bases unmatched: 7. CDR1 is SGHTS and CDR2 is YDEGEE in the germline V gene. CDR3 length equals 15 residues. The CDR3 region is CASSRAGQDNEKLFF. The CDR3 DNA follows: TGTGCCAGCAGCCGGGCGGGACAGGACAATGAAAAACTGTTTTTT.

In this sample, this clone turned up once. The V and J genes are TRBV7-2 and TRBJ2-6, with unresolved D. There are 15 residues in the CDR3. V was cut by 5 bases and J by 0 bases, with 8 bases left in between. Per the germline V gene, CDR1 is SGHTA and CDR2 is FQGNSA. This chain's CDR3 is CASSVDISGANVLTF. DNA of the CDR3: TGTGCCAGCAGCGTCGACATCTCTGGGGCCAACGTCCTGACTTTC.

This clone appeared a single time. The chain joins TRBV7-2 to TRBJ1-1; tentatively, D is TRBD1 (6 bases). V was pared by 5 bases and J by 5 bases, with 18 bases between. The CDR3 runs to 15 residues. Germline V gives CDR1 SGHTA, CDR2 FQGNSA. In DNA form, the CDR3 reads TGTGCCAGCAGCGGGTGGACAGCCCGGAGGACTGAAGCTTTCTTT. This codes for CASSGWTARRTEAFF.

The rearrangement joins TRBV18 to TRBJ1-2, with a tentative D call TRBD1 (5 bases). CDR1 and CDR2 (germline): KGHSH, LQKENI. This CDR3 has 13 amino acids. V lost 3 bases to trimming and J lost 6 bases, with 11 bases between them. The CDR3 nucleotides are TGTGCCAGCTCACCGGGCAGGGAGGATGGCTACACCTTC. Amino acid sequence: CASSPGREDGYTF.

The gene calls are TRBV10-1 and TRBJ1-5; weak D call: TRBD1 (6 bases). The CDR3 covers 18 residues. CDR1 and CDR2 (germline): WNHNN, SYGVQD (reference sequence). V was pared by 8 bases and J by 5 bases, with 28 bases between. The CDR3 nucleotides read TGCGCCAGCGGACACCAGAGGACAGACAAAAAGGATCATCAGCCCCAGCATTTT. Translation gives CASGHQRTDKKDHQPQHF.

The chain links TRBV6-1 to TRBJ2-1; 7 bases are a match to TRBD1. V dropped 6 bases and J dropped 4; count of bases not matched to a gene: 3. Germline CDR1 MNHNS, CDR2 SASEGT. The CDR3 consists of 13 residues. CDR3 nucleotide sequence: TGTGCCAGCAGCCAACAGGGGTACAATGAGCAGTTCTTC. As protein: CASSQQGYNEQFF.

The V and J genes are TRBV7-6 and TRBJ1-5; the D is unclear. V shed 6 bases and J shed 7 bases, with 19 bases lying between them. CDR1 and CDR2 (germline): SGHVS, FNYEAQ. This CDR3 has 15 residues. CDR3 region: CASRMTVPAAQPQHF. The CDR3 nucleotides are TGTGCCAGCAGGATGACGGTTCCGGCGGCGCAGCCCCAGCATTTT.

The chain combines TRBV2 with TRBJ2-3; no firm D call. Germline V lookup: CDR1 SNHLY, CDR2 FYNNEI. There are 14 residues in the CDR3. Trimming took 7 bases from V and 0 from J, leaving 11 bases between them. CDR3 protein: CASNPGVSTDTQYF. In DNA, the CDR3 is TGTGCCAGCAATCCTGGCGTCAGCACAGATACGCAGTATTTT.

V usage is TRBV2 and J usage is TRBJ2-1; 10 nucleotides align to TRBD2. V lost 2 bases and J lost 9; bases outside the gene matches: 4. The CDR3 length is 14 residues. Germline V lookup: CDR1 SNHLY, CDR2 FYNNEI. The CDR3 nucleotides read TGTGCCAGCAGTGAACTAGCGGGAGTTTCTGAGCAGTTCTTC. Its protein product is CASSELAGVSEQFF.

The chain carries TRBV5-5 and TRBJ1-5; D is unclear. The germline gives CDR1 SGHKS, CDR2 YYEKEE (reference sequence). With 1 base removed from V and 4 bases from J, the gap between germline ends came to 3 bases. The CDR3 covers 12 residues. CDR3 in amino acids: CASSLWNQPQHF. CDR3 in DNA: TGTGCCAGCAGCTTGTGGAATCAGCCCCAGCATTTT.

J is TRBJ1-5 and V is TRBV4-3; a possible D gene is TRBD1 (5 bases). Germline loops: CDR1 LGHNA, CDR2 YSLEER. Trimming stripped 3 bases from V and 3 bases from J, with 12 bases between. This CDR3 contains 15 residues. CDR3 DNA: TGCGCCAGCAGCCAGGGACCGGCTCCCAATCAGCCCCAGCATTTT. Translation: CASSQGPAPNQPQHF.

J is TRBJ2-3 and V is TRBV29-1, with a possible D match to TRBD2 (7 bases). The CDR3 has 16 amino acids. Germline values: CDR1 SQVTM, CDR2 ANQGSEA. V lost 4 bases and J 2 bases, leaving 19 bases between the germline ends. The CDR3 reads CSVAAGAPVVTDTQYF. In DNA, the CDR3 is TGCAGCGTTGCCGCGGGGGCCCCTGTCGTCACAGATACGCAGTATTTT.

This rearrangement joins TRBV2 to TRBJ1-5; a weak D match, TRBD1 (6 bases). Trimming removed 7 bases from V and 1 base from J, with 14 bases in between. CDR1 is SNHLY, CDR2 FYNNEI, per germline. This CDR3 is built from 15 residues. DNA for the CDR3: TGTGCCAGCAACCGAGACAGGTCGAGCAATCAGCCCCAGCATTTT. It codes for CASNRDRSSNQPQHF.

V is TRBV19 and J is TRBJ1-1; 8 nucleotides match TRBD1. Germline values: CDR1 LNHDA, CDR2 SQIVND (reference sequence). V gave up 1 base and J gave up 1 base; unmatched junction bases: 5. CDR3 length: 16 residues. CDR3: CASSIGRGQENTEAFF. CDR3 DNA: TGTGCCAGTAGTATAGGAAGGGGACAGGAGAACACTGAAGCTTTCTTT.

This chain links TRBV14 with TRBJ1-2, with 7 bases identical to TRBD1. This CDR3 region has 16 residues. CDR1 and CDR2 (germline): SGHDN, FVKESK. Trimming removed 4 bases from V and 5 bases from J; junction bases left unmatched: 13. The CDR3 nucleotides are TGTGCCAGCAGCCGCGACAGGGAAGGACAAAAATATGGCTACACCTTC. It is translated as CASSRDREGQKYGYTF.

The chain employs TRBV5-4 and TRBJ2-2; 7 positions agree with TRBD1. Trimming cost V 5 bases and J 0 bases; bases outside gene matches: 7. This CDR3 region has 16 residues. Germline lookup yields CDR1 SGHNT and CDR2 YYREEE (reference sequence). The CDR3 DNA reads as TGTGCCAGCAGTTGGAACAGGGGCGCGAACACCGGGGAGCTGTTTTTT. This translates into CASSWNRGANTGELFF.

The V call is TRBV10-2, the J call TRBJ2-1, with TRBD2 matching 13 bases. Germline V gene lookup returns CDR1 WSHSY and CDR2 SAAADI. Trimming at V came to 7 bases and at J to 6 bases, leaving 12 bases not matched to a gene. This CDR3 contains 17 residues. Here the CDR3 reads CASTAAPTSGRRNEQFF. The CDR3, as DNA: TGCGCCAGCACCGCAGCCCCGACTAGCGGGAGGCGCAATGAGCAGTTCTTC.